The rows below give T cell receptor beta chains drawn from one sample of a study of vaccination and CD4 T cells after COVID-19. MiXCR was run by TCRdb on the PCR reads, yielding one entry per CDR3 protein. The data hold 20,000 or so distinct CDR3 sequences, with about 45% observed a single time. No antigen has been assigned to these receptors. Sequencing used CD4+ T cells from blood, cultured in vitro. Receptor source: a human donor who had recovered from COVID-19. CDR3s include the opening cysteine and the closing phenylalanine or tryptophan. Each record gives: clone size, V gene, J gene, D gene, CDR3 protein, CDR3 DNA. D genes are given only for firm matches. Clone size, where shown, is once, few, many, or a class for clones that have expanded.

-	TRBV6-1	TRBJ2-4	-	CASSETRNIQYF	TGTGCCAGCAGTGAAACTAGAAACATTCAGTACTTC
-	TRBV10-3	TRBJ2-6	-	CAINTGTHSGANVLTF	TGTGCCATCAACACCGGGACACACTCTGGGGCCAACGTCCTGACTTTC
-	TRBV19	TRBJ2-6	-	CASSIGSGANVLTF	TGTGCCAGTAGTATCGGGTCTGGGGCCAACGTCCTGACTTTC
-	TRBV11-2	TRBJ1-2	-	CASSPLGFWVGGYTF	TGTGCCAGCAGCCCCCTAGGATTCTGGGTCGGGGGCTACACCTTC
medium-sized	TRBV20-1	TRBJ2-3	-	CSAQPGGVTDTQYF	TGCAGTGCCCAACCCGGGGGAGTAACAGATACGCAGTATTTT
-	TRBV28	TRBJ2-7	-	CASTLIGQNFYEQYF	TGTGCCAGCACCTTAATAGGACAGAATTTCTACGAGCAGTACTTC
-	TRBV20-1	TRBJ1-5	-	CSARDLQGLEVQPQHF	TGCAGTGCTAGAGACCTACAGGGTCTCGAGGTTCAGCCCCAGCATTTT
-	TRBV24-1	TRBJ1-3	-	CATSGGPRQGHSGNTIYF	TGTGCCACCAGTGGGGGGCCTCGCCAGGGACACTCTGGAAACACCATATATTTT
-	TRBV14	TRBJ1-2	-	CASSLRGANGYTF	TGTGCCAGCAGCCTTCGGGGGGCGAATGGCTACACCTTC
few	TRBV6-1	TRBJ1-2	-	CASSKLGGLVYGYTF	TGTGCCAGCAGTAAACTAGGAGGGTTGGTCTATGGCTACACCTTC
-	TRBV2	TRBJ1-2	-	CASSEALLRAKTMGYTF	TGTGCCAGCAGTGAAGCGCTTCTAAGGGCCAAGACTATGGGGTACACCTTC
-	TRBV20-1	TRBJ2-3	-	CSARALVPRDTQYF	TGCAGTGCTAGGGCGTTGGTACCTAGGGATACGCAGTATTTT
-	TRBV10-3	TRBJ2-7	TRBD2	CAIRGVSSGYEQYF	TGTGCCATCCGGGGGGTCTCTAGCGGATACGAGCAGTACTTC
-	TRBV7-2	TRBJ1-4	-	CASSLAGLNEKLFF	TGTGCCAGCAGCTTAGCAGGTTTGAATGAAAAACTGTTTTTT
-	TRBV2	TRBJ2-1	-	CASRNGALGEQFF	TGTGCCAGCAGGAACGGGGCCCTGGGGGAGCAGTTCTTC
-	TRBV10-3	TRBJ2-5	TRBD1	CAISESGGEETQYF	TGTGCCATCAGTGAGTCAGGGGGCGAGGAGACCCAGTACTTC
-	TRBV3-1	TRBJ2-5	TRBD2	CASSQDSGRPQETQYF	TGTGCCAGCAGCCAAGATAGCGGGAGGCCCCAAGAGACCCAGTACTTC
-	TRBV4-1	TRBJ1-5	-	CASSRAEVTNQPQHF	TGCGCCAGCAGCCGGGCGGAGGTTACCAATCAGCCCCAGCATTTT
few	TRBV20-1	TRBJ2-3	-	CSATREASTDTQYF	TGCAGTGCTACTCGGGAAGCTAGCACAGATACGCAGTATTTT
-	TRBV11-2	TRBJ1-2	-	CASSQGRVRGYGYTF	TGTGCCAGCAGCCAGGGCAGGGTTCGCGGCTATGGCTACACCTTC
-	TRBV18	TRBJ1-2	TRBD1	CASSETGTDYGYTF	TGTGCCAGCTCAGAAACCGGGACAGACTATGGCTACACCTTC
-	TRBV6-1	TRBJ2-3	-	CASRTGPSDTQYF	TGTGCCAGCAGGACAGGACCATCAGATACGCAGTATTTT
-	TRBV2	TRBJ1-4	TRBD1	CASGRTGATNEKLFF	TGTGCCAGCGGGCGGACAGGTGCAACTAATGAAAAACTGTTTTTT
few	TRBV24-1	TRBJ2-6	-	CATSARDRFSGANVLTF	TGTGCCACCAGTGCGCGGGACAGATTCTCTGGGGCCAACGTCCTGACTTTC
-	TRBV20-1	TRBJ1-2	-	CSATGAFNYGYTF	TGCAGTGCCACGGGAGCCTTTAACTATGGCTACACCTTC
few	TRBV15	TRBJ1-1	-	CATSGTVLGTEAFF	TGTGCCACCAGCGGAACAGTTTTGGGCACTGAAGCTTTCTTT
-	TRBV6-1	TRBJ2-2	TRBD1	CASRKGQGNTGELFF	TGTGCCAGCAGGAAGGGACAGGGGAACACCGGGGAGCTGTTTTTT
-	TRBV28	TRBJ2-5	TRBD2	CASSYISGGQETQYF	TGTGCCAGCAGTTATATTAGCGGGGGGCAAGAGACCCAGTACTTC
few	TRBV29-1	TRBJ2-3	-	CSVWGGATDTQYF	TGCAGCGTGTGGGGGGGGGCCACAGATACGCAGTATTTT
few	TRBV6-1	TRBJ2-7	-	CASSFGFREEQYF	TGTGCCAGCTCGTTCGGCTTTCGGGAGGAGCAGTACTTC
-	TRBV2	TRBJ1-6	-	CATTRQHNSPLHF	TGTGCCACGACACGACAGCATAATTCACCCCTCCACTTT
-	TRBV6-1	TRBJ1-5	-	CASSEAGLTNQPQHF	TGTGCCAGCAGTGAAGCGGGCCTGACTAATCAGCCCCAGCATTTT
-	TRBV10-3	TRBJ1-1	TRBD1	CAISESRGQGSFGTEAFF	TGTGCCATCAGTGAGTCGAGGGGGCAGGGGTCGTTTGGGACTGAAGCTTTCTTT
-	TRBV12-3/TRBV12-4	TRBJ2-3	-	CASSLKGTDTQYF	TGTGCCAGCAGTCTCAAGGGAACAGATACGCAGTATTTT
few	TRBV19	TRBJ1-2	-	CASSKHYSQGNYGYTF	TGTGCCAGTAGTAAACATTACTCCCAGGGGAACTATGGCTACACCTTC
-	TRBV5-1	TRBJ2-1	TRBD1	CASSQGQPSNEQFF	TGCGCCAGCAGCCAGGGACAGCCTAGCAATGAGCAGTTCTTC
-	TRBV24-1	TRBJ1-2	TRBD1	CATRGQGGISEGYTF	TGTGCCACCAGGGGACAGGGTGGGATATCGGAAGGCTACACCTTC
-	TRBV6-1	TRBJ2-2	-	CASSEMLGPGELFF	TGTGCCAGCAGTGAAATGTTAGGCCCCGGGGAGCTGTTTTTT
few	TRBV7-2	TRBJ1-2	-	CASSPSARSGYTF	TGTGCCAGCAGCCCATCGGCCCGGAGTGGCTACACCTTC
once	TRBV11-3	TRBJ2-1	-	CASSLDSTYNEQFF	TGTGCCAGCAGCTTAGACTCTACCTACAATGAGCAGTTCTTC
-	TRBV20-1	TRBJ2-1	TRBD2	CSASDPAGSSYNEQFF	TGCAGTGCTTCAGACCCAGCGGGAAGCTCCTACAATGAGCAGTTCTTC
few	TRBV2	TRBJ2-7	-	CASRASTSYEQYF	TGTGCCAGCAGGGCGTCGACATCCTACGAGCAGTACTTC
-	TRBV6-1	TRBJ2-1	-	CASRKPSNPSYNEQFF	TGTGCCAGCAGGAAGCCAAGCAACCCTTCCTACAATGAGCAGTTCTTC
few	TRBV7-2	TRBJ1-1	-	CASRTRQNTEAFF	TGTGCCAGTAGAACGCGACAGAACACTGAAGCTTTCTTT
-	TRBV7-9	TRBJ2-7	-	CASSFSAGPAYEQYF	TGCGCCAGCAGCTTTAGTGCAGGGCCCGCCTACGAGCAGTACTTC
-	TRBV20-1	TRBJ2-1	-	CSARALRQSQDNEQFF	TGCAGTGCTAGAGCCCTTCGGCAGTCCCAGGACAATGAGCAGTTCTTC
once	TRBV24-1	TRBJ1-5	-	CATSDPRDGPNQPQHF	TGTGCCACCAGTGATCCCCGGGACGGCCCCAATCAGCCCCAGCATTTT
few	TRBV20-1	TRBJ2-3	-	CSASGRRYTDTQYF	TGCAGTGCTAGCGGGAGAAGGTACACAGATACGCAGTATTTT
few	TRBV7-8	TRBJ1-2	TRBD1	CASSPQDRVALGYGYTF	TGTGCCAGCAGCCCCCAGGACAGGGTGGCCTTGGGGTATGGCTACACCTTC
-	TRBV20-1	TRBJ2-7	TRBD1	CSATRQGAGYEQYF	TGCAGTGCTACCCGACAGGGGGCCGGTTACGAGCAGTACTTC
few	TRBV2	TRBJ2-7	-	CASSVGPNVGYEQYF	TGTGCCAGCAGTGTGGGGCCCAATGTTGGTTACGAGCAGTACTTC
-	TRBV12-3/TRBV12-4	TRBJ1-5	-	CASSLGGAGDQPQHF	TGTGCCAGCAGTTTAGGTGGGGCAGGGGATCAGCCCCAGCATTTT
-	TRBV5-4	TRBJ1-2	-	CASSFTGYGYTF	TGTGCCAGCAGCTTTACAGGGTATGGCTACACCTTC
-	TRBV27	TRBJ2-7	-	CASSPDGRSYEQYF	TGTGCCAGCAGTCCAGACGGGCGCTCCTACGAGCAGTACTTC
-	TRBV29-1	TRBJ1-5	TRBD1	CSVRQGDQPQHF	TGCAGCGTTAGACAGGGAGATCAGCCCCAGCATTTT